This T cell receptor (beta chain) is drawn from a study of T cell responses to AZD1222 COVID-19 vaccine. This clone was seen a single time. What it binds is not known. The assay was immunoSEQ multiplex PCR, and TCRdb's table has in-frame clones only and misses some. The table has about 120,000 clones, 80% to 90% seen once; the top ten hold 1% to 1.5%. Findings and caveats of the study: Reportedly, close to half of spike-specific TCRs are directed against unmutated variant regions. The donors showed a predominance of white British ancestry and of females, with possible underestimation of clonal diversity.

Sequenced material: peripheral blood, taken on day 0 of AZD1222 vaccination. The clonotype comes from an adult in good health.

Here the CDR3 reads CASSLARVNEQFF. The CDR3 DNA follows: TGCGCCAGCAGCTTGGCAAGGGTCAATGAGCAGTTCTTC. The chain employs TRBV5-1 and TRBJ2-1; D is unresolved. The CDR3 length is 13 residues. Germline-derived CDR1 and CDR2 are SGHRS and YFSETQ. Trimming took off 0 bases at V and 6 bases at J, with 7 bases between the two ends.